These 19 T cell receptor beta chains were all obtained from the same sample, sequenced in a study of blood T cell repertoires in COVID-19. Using immunoSEQ multiplex PCR, the repertoire was profiled, and TCRdb retains in-frame clones only, with some absent. The profile shows approximately 210,000 clones, about 86% of them singletons. The sequenced sample was peripheral blood. These receptors were obtained from a woman in her 70s with acute or convalescent COVID-19.

The chain links TRBV3-1 (or the pseudogene TRBV3-2) to TRBJ2-1; no clear D gene. The CDR3 runs to 15 residues. Germline CDR1 reads LGHDT; CDR2 reads YNNKEL (reference sequence). V lost 1 base and J lost 3, with 10 bases in between. CDR3 residues: CASSQARGRYNEQFF. The CDR3 nucleotides are TGTGCCAGCAGCCAAGCCCGTGGGCGCTACAATGAGCAGTTCTTC.

In nucleotides, the CDR3 is TGTGCCAGCAGCCAGGTCCCGGGGGGGGAGCTGTTTTTT. Amino acid sequence: CASSQVPGGELFF. This chain uses TRBV7-2 with TRBJ2-2; TRBD2 is a possible D gene (5 bases). The V end was cut by 5 bases, the J end by 8 bases, with 12 bases between. This CDR3 spans 13 amino acids. Germline V gene lookup returns CDR1 SGHTA and CDR2 FQGNSA.

The CDR3 is CASSYGLASNEQFF. The CDR3 nucleotides read TGTGCCAGCAGTTACGGACTAGCATCCAATGAGCAGTTCTTC. This chain uses TRBV6-5 with TRBJ2-1; 8 nucleotides align to TRBD2. V shed 2 bases and J 6 bases; nucleotides not matched to a gene: 3. Germline CDR1 MNHEY, CDR2 SVGAGI. The length of the CDR3 is 14 residues.

V gene TRBV7-6 combines with J gene TRBJ2-7; 13 positions agree with TRBD2. Germline V lookup: CDR1 SGHVS, CDR2 FNYEAQ. With V trimmed by 1 base and J by 3 bases, 3 bases remained unmatched. The CDR3 is 16 residues long. The CDR3 bases are TGTGCCAGCAGCTTAGGGACTAGCGGGAGTTTCTACGAGCAGTACTTC. Protein sequence: CASSLGTSGSFYEQYF.

The chain couples TRBV6-6 to TRBJ1-3; D might be TRBD1 (6 bases). V lost 4 bases and J 0 bases, leaving 10 bases between the germline ends. Germline V gene sequence: CDR1 MNHNY, CDR2 SVGAGI (reference sequence). The CDR3 extends over 15 amino acids. The CDR3 sequence is CASSWDTLSGNTIYF. The DNA for the CDR3 is TGTGCCAGCAGTTGGGACACCCTCTCTGGAAACACCATATATTTT.

The V and J genes are TRBV11-2 and TRBJ2-7; the D gene is possibly TRBD2 (5 bases). This CDR3 comprises 15 residues. Germline V CDR1 and CDR2: SGHAT, FQNNGV. The V end lost 6 bases, the J end lost 2 bases, and 17 bases lay between the germline ends. CDR3 sequence reads: CASSPMGISAYEQYF. The CDR3 nucleotides read TGTGCCAGCAGTCCAATGGGTATTAGCGCCTACGAGCAGTACTTC.

The chain recombines TRBV27 with TRBJ2-3; D uncertain. Germline CDR1 MNHEY, CDR2 SMNVEV (reference sequence). Trimming stripped 4 bases from V and 0 bases from J, with 5 bases between. The CDR3 covers 13 residues. For the CDR3, the DNA is TGTGCCAGCAGTTCCCCTAGCACAGATACGCAGTATTTT. Its translation: CASSSPSTDTQYF.

The chain links TRBV7-2 to TRBJ2-1; unclear D gene. Between the trimmed V and J ends, which lost 2 bases and 0 bases, there was a span of 8 bases. The CDR3 length is 15 residues. Germline-derived CDR1 and CDR2 are SGHTA and FQGNSA. Here the CDR3 reads CASSLQVSSYNEQFF. CDR3 nucleotides: TGTGCCAGCAGCTTACAGGTTAGCTCCTACAATGAGCAGTTCTTC.

The V gene is TRBV9, the J gene TRBJ1-3; 9 positions match TRBD1. The CDR3 loop spans 14 amino acids. J was trimmed by 5 bases and V by 3 bases; bases with no gene match: 3. From germline, CDR1 is SGDLS and CDR2 YYNGEE. As DNA, the CDR3 is TGTGCCAGCAGCGAGGGACAGGGTAGAAACACCATATATTTT. Translation gives CASSEGQGRNTIYF.

The chain joins TRBV19 to TRBJ2-1; D may be TRBD1 (5 bases). This CDR3 is 17 amino acids long. The V gene's germline CDR1 is LNHDA and CDR2 SQIVND (reference sequence). Trimming cost V 4 bases and J 2 bases, with 18 bases left between them. The CDR3 nucleotides read TGTGCCAGTAGTAGCAATTCTAAGGGGATTACCTACAATGAGCAGTTCTTC. This codes for CASSSNSKGITYNEQFF.

V usage is TRBV18 and J usage is TRBJ1-1; no firm D call. From germline, CDR1 is KGHSH and CDR2 LQKENI. There are 15 residues in the CDR3. The V end was cut by 3 bases, the J end by 5 bases, with 16 bases between. As DNA, the CDR3 is TGTGCCAGCTCACCCTCGACGGATCCCAGGACTGAAGCTTTCTTT. The encoded protein is CASSPSTDPRTEAFF.

This chain links TRBV5-1 with TRBJ2-7, with TRBD1 identical over 8 bases. V was clipped by 3 bases and J by 0 bases; unmatched bases: 8. CDR1 and CDR2 from the germline V gene are SGHRS and YFSETQ. The CDR3 runs 16 residues. The CDR3, as DNA: TGCGCCAGCAGCTATTTTTCAGGGGGCAGCTCCTACGAGCAGTACTTC. It codes for CASSYFSGGSSYEQYF.

The chain employs TRBV5-4 and TRBJ1-5; 8 nucleotides align to TRBD1. This CDR3 has 16 amino acids. The germline V gene has CDR1 SGHNT and CDR2 YYREEE (reference sequence). Germline trimming cut 0 bases from V and 8 bases from J; bases unmatched to any gene: 10. The CDR3 nucleotides are TGTGCCAGCAGCTTGGGGGGACAGGTTCCGGAGAAGCCCCAGCATTTT. This translates into CASSLGGQVPEKPQHF.

J is TRBJ2-2 and V is TRBV18; 9 positions agree with TRBD2. Germline CDR1 KGHSH, CDR2 LQKENI. This CDR3 spans 16 amino acids. Germline trimming cut 5 bases from V and 4 bases from J; bases unmatched to any gene: 8. CDR3 sequence reads: CASSESLSGGTGELFF. CDR3 nucleotide sequence: TGTGCCAGCTCAGAATCCCTTAGCGGGGGCACCGGGGAGCTGTTTTTT.

This clone has a handful of counts. V gene TRBV6-6 combines with J gene TRBJ1-5; 8 bases agree with TRBD1. J lost 2 bases, V lost 6 bases, and 9 bases had no gene match. In germline, CDR1 is MNHNY, CDR2 SVGAGI (reference sequence). The CDR3 spans 16 residues. CDR3 amino acids: CASSFHPDRGNQPQHF. CDR3 in DNA: TGTGCCAGCAGCTTTCACCCGGACAGGGGCAATCAGCCCCAGCATTTT.

The chain carries TRBV5-4 and TRBJ2-2; D unresolved. CDR3 length: 14 residues. The ends were cut back, 2 bases at V and 2 bases at J, with 7 bases in the middle. Per germline, CDR1 SGHNT and CDR2 YYREEE (reference sequence). CDR3 in amino acids: CASSLQRNTGELFF. The CDR3 DNA reads TGTGCCAGCAGCTTACAGAGAAACACCGGGGAGCTGTTTTTT.

The genes are TRBV18 and TRBJ1-5, with D tentatively TRBD1 (6 bases). Germline assignment: CDR1 KGHSH and CDR2 LQKENI. CDR3 length: 14 residues. Trimming pared 4 bases from V and 7 bases from J, leaving 14 bases between. The CDR3 protein is CASSLEQGWQPQHF. The CDR3 DNA follows: TGTGCCAGCTCACTAGAACAGGGATGGCAGCCCCAGCATTTT.

This chain joins TRBV5-5 and TRBJ1-6; D might be TRBD1 (5 bases). V lost 0 bases to trimming and J lost 9 bases, with 16 bases between them. The length of the CDR3 is 16 residues. Germline V gene data show CDR1 as SGHKS and CDR2 as YYEKEE (reference sequence). CDR3 amino acids: CASSLGSVGQGSPLHF. The CDR3 coding sequence is TGTGCCAGCAGCTTGGGGTCGGTGGGCCAGGGTTCACCCCTCCACTTT.

This clone was seen more than once but under ten times. The rearrangement uses TRBV18 and TRBJ2-1, with 9 bases identical to TRBD2. CDR1 is KGHSH and CDR2 is LQKENI in the germline V gene. There are 15 residues in the CDR3. The junction had 3 bases not matched to a gene; V was cut back by 2 bases and J by 4 bases. The CDR3 DNA follows: TGTGCCAGCTCACCAAGGACTAGCGTATACAATGAGCAGTTCTTC. Its protein is CASSPRTSVYNEQFF.